The sequence of this T cell receptor (beta chain) was determined in a study of blood T cell repertoires in COVID-19. CDR3 length equals 14 residues. Germline V lookup: CDR1 MNHNS, CDR2 SASEGT. The V end lost 2 bases, the J end lost 4 bases, and 11 bases lay between the germline ends. Per the study methods: Quantification of nucleated cells was approximated via reference gene primer amplification. Sequenced by immunoSEQ multiplex PCR; TCRdb stores in-frame clones only, minus some. D and trimming come from the DNA, and the V and J calls and clone size come from that table. The repertoire holds roughly 130,000 clones, with about 80% as singletons.

This chain uses TRBV6-1 with TRBJ1-2, with no clear D. The sample comprised peripheral blood. This sequence was found in a woman aged 45 to 65 with acute or convalescent COVID-19. The CDR3: CASSETVASYGYTF. The CDR3 DNA is TGTGCCAGCAGTGAAACCGTCGCTAGCTATGGCTACACCTTC.